This T cell receptor (beta chain) was identified during a study of beta chain features in type 1 diabetes. Overall study context: Cell yields, gender and age were comparable in patients and healthy donors.

This clone has only a few counts. What it recognizes is unknown. Study conclusions and caveats: Type 1 diabetes patients had fewer VDJ junction insertions and more deletions.

Expressed TCRB transcripts were sequenced because the isolated RNA had all been reverse transcribed beforehand. Read counts averaged around 3.6 million for samples of naive, central memory and regulatory T cells. Sequencing used immunoSEQ multiplex PCR; TCRdb keeps in-frame clones, though not all of them. The sample carries around 330,000 clones, approximately 11% recorded once. Germline CDR1 and CDR2: WSHSY and SAAADI. This CDR3 has 18 residues. J was trimmed by 0 bases and V by 3 bases; bases with no gene match: 9. Material: naive CD4+ T cells from blood. The chain carries TRBV10-2 and TRBJ2-4; 9 nucleotides line up with TRBD1. This clonotype was obtained from a woman in her twenties or thirties in good health. The CDR3 bases are TGCGCCAGCAGTGACCCGGACAGGGGTAAACTAGCCAAAAACATTCAGTACTTC. Amino acid sequence: CASSDPDRGKLAKNIQYF.